These 23 T cell receptor beta chains originate from one sample sequenced in a study of T cells after posttransplantation cyclophosphamide. Repertoires were generated with immunoSEQ multiplex PCR, while TCRdb's copy carries only in-frame clones and drops some. This sample has 25,000 to 30,000 clones, each found more than once. Sequences were obtained from PBMCs. The source of these receptors is an older woman in good health, CMV-negative, and a related stem cell transplant donor.

This clone appeared many times. This chain links TRBV7-2 with TRBJ1-2, with D unclear. V shed 3 bases and J shed 2 bases, with 4 bases lying between them. From germline, CDR1 is SGHTA and CDR2 FQGNSA. The CDR3 is 12 amino acids. The CDR3 region is CASSFRNYGYTF. CDR3 nucleotides: TGTGCCAGCAGCTTCCGGAACTATGGCTACACCTTC. The full variable domain, its missing parts supplied by reference TRBV7-2 and TRBJ1-2, is GAGVSQSPSNKVTEKGKDVELRCDPISGHTALYWYRQSLGQGLEFLIYFQGNSAPDKSGLPSDRFSAERTGGSVSTLTIQRTQQEDSAVYLCASSFRNYGYTFGSGTRLTVV.

This clone has ten or more counts. The chain couples TRBV27 to TRBJ2-7, with 7 bases lining up with TRBD2. From germline, CDR1 is MNHEY and CDR2 SMNVEV (reference sequence). Unmatched junction bases numbered 9, after V lost 6 bases and J lost 4 bases. The CDR3 sequence is 14 residues long. The CDR3 DNA is TGTGCCAGCAGCCCGGGACTACCGGCTTACGAGCAGTACTTC. Its protein product is CASSPGLPAYEQYF.

This clone was counted at least ten times. This chain uses TRBV18 with TRBJ2-7; no definite D call. The germline V gene has CDR1 KGHSH and CDR2 LQKENI. There are 12 residues in the CDR3. V dropped 2 bases and J dropped 6 bases, with 8 bases sitting between them. CDR3 sequence reads: CASSPYSGEQYF. The CDR3 nucleotides read TGTGCCAGCTCACCATATTCCGGCGAGCAGTACTTC.

The gene calls are TRBV5-1 and TRBJ1-1, with D perhaps matching TRBD1 (5 bases). Germline values: CDR1 SGHRS, CDR2 YFSETQ. This CDR3 comprises 17 residues. V shed 4 bases and J shed 1 base, with 20 bases lying between them. The CDR3 protein is CASSPRAWGVGNTEAFF. The CDR3 coding sequence is TGCGCCAGCAGCCCCCGCGCCTGGGGGGTGGGGAACACTGAAGCTTTCTTT.

This clone has a count of ten or more. At one end, the junction sequence differs from germline, possibly due to a read error. The chain employs TRBV7-7 and TRBJ2-2; possible D gene TRBD2, 7 bases. CDR1 SSHAT and CDR2 FNYEAQ come from the germline V gene (reference sequence). The CDR3 has 16 amino acids. DNA for the CDR3: TGTGCTAGCAGCTCCCGTCGGGGGGCGGTCACCGGGGAGCTGTTTTTT. Translation gives CASSSRRGAVTGELFF.

The chain employs TRBV9 and TRBJ2-7, with a tentative D call TRBD2 (6 bases). The V and J ends lost 0 bases and 2 bases respectively, with 12 bases between them. Germline CDR1 is SGDLS and CDR2 is YYNGEE. This CDR3 is built from 15 residues. CDR3 nucleotide sequence: TGTGCCAGCAGCGTAGGGGCGCGGGGACCCTACGAGCAGTACTTC. Translation gives CASSVGARGPYEQYF. Combining the CDR3 with reference TRBV9 and TRBJ2-7 gives the whole variable domain DSGVTQTPKHLITATGQRVTLRCSPRSGDLSVYWYQQSLDQGLQFLIQYYNGEERAKGNILERFSAQQFPDLHSELNLSSLELGDSALYFCASSVGARGPYEQYFGPGTRLTVT.

This clone was recorded at least ten times. The chain carries TRBV7-9 and TRBJ1-4, with D perhaps TRBD1 (6 bases). The V gene lost 3 bases and the J gene lost 5 bases, with 13 bases spanning the gap. Germline CDR1 reads SEHNR; CDR2 reads FQNEAQ (reference sequence). The CDR3 covers 15 residues. The CDR3 DNA reads TGTGCCAGCAGCTTGTACAGGGTCGGAAATGAAAAACTGTTTTTT. Protein sequence: CASSLYRVGNEKLFF.

This sequence joins TRBV7-9 and TRBJ2-7; 9 bases align to TRBD2. Germline V gene lookup returns CDR1 SEHNR and CDR2 FQNEAQ (reference sequence). This CDR3 has 17 amino acids. V trimming: 5 bases; J trimming: 2 bases; junction bases outside the gene matches: 13. The CDR3, as DNA: TGTGCCAGCAGCCCAAAGGGAGCGGGAGGATTTACCTACGAGCAGTACTTC. Its protein is CASSPKGAGGFTYEQYF.

This clone appeared many times. The gene calls are TRBV7-2 and TRBJ1-1; maybe TRBD1 (6 bases). The germline V gene has CDR1 SGHTA and CDR2 FQGNSA. Trimming left V 6 bases short and J 7 bases short, with 15 bases between. The CDR3 spans 13 residues. CDR3 region: CASRRAGGSEAFF. In nucleotides, the CDR3 is TGTGCCAGCAGACGCGCGGGGGGCAGTGAAGCTTTCTTT.

This clone was seen more than once but under ten times. The chain couples TRBV30 to TRBJ1-3; no firm D call. The V gene's germline CDR1 is GTSNPN and CDR2 SVGIG (reference sequence). With 3 bases removed from V and 0 bases from J, the gap between germline ends came to 9 bases. The CDR3 has 14 amino acids. The CDR3 DNA is TGTGCCTGGAGCCGACTTCTCTCTGGAAACACCATATATTTT. It translates to CAWSRLLSGNTIYF.

The table lists this clone with a few counts. This chain joins TRBV7-2 and TRBJ2-3; 9 bases agree with TRBD2. The CDR3 is 17 amino acids. V shed 1 base and J 4 bases; nucleotides not matched to a gene: 9. Germline V gives CDR1 SGHTA, CDR2 FQGNSA. CDR3 nucleotides: TGTGCCAGCAGCTTAGTAGCGGGAGCACCGAGAGCAGATACGCAGTATTTT. This sequence encodes CASSLVAGAPRADTQYF.

This clone came up many times. The genes are TRBV18 and TRBJ1-5; D not certain. The germline CDR1 and CDR2 sequences are KGHSH and LQKENI. The germline V and J ends were trimmed by 6 bases and 4 bases, with 13 bases remaining between them. The CDR3 sequence is 14 residues long. The CDR3: CASSGKGGNQPQHF. The CDR3 nucleotides are TGTGCCAGCTCTGGTAAGGGTGGAAATCAGCCCCAGCATTTT.

This clone was observed many times. This sequence joins TRBV28 and TRBJ1-4; 9 bases line up with TRBD1. In germline, CDR1 is MDHEN, CDR2 SYDVKM. V shed 5 bases, J shed 8 bases, and the junction held 6 bases outside the gene matches. The CDR3 consists of 14 residues. For the CDR3, the DNA is TGTGCCAGCAGTCTACAGGGGGCAAGGGAAAAACTGTTTTTT. It translates to CASSLQGAREKLFF.

This clone was detected many times. The chain recombines TRBV4-2 with TRBJ2-1; TRBD2 matches 10 bases. The CDR3 covers 16 residues. V dropped 0 bases and J dropped 6; count of bases not matched to a gene: 5. Germline CDR1 is LGHNA and CDR2 is YNFKEQ. CDR3 in amino acids: CASSQDLTSGTNEQFF. DNA of the CDR3: TGTGCCAGCAGCCAAGATCTAACTAGCGGGACCAATGAGCAGTTCTTC.

This clone was detected ten times or more. The chain combines TRBV4-2 with TRBJ2-7; 9 bases map to TRBD2. Germline assignment: CDR1 LGHNA and CDR2 YNFKEQ. V lost 0 bases and J lost 2; bases outside the gene matches: 14. CDR3 size: 19 residues. The chain's CDR3 is CASSQEAPGSGRKPYEQYF. The CDR3 region has the DNA TGTGCCAGCAGCCAAGAGGCCCCGGGTAGCGGGAGAAAACCCTACGAGCAGTACTTC.

This clone was picked up many times. The rearrangement uses TRBV12-5 and TRBJ1-1; D is unresolved. This CDR3 has 11 amino acids. V lost 3 bases and J lost 5, with 4 bases in between. CDR1 is LGHNT and CDR2 is FRNRAP in the germline V gene. DNA of the CDR3: TGTGCTAGTGGTTTAGGGACTGAAGCTTTCTTT. Protein product: CASGLGTEAFF.

CDR3 DNA: TGCAGTGCAGGACAGGTCTACGAGCAGTACTTC. Encoded protein: CSAGQVYEQYF. The chain uses TRBV20-1 and TRBJ2-7; 7 nucleotides agree with TRBD1. The germline V gene has CDR1 DFQATT and CDR2 SNEGSKA (reference sequence). The J segment lost 3 bases and the V segment lost 6 bases, leaving 2 bases of the junction unmatched. This CDR3 spans 11 amino acids.

A few counts support this clone. The rearrangement joins TRBV23-1 to TRBJ2-6; D unclear. TRBV23-1 is filed as an ORF, its function uncertain. This CDR3 is built from 16 residues. Trimming removed 6 bases from V and 4 bases from J, with 16 bases in between. CDR3 in amino acids: CASSPPTHAGANVLTF. CDR3 bases: TGCGCCAGCAGCCCTCCTACTCACGCCGGGGCCAACGTCCTGACTTTC.

This clone was detected ten times or more. The CDR3, as DNA: TGTGCCAGTAGGGGCCCTCATGGCTACACCTTC. It specifies CASRGPHGYTF. This chain connects TRBV19 to TRBJ1-2; D not resolved. The V end was cut by 6 bases, the J end by 6 bases, with 8 bases between. The germline CDR1 and CDR2 sequences are LNHDA and SQIVND (reference sequence). The CDR3 consists of 11 residues.

This clone was observed at least ten times. Written as DNA, the CDR3 is TGCGCCAGCAGCCGGCTGGCACAAGAGACCCAGTACTTC. Translated: CASSRLAQETQYF. The chain uses TRBV4-1 and TRBJ2-5; no reliable D call. Trimming removed 4 bases at V and 2 bases at J, with 8 bases between. The CDR3 covers 13 residues. CDR1 MGHRA and CDR2 YSYEKL come from the germline V gene.

This clone has at least ten counts. The chain couples TRBV7-9 to TRBJ1-1, with 10 bases lining up with TRBD1. The CDR3 covers 12 residues. V lost 5 bases and J lost 8; bases outside the gene matches: 2. CDR1 and CDR2 (germline): SEHNR, FQNEAQ (reference sequence). In nucleotides, the CDR3 is TGTGCCAGCAGCCGGGACAGGGGAGAAGCTTTCTTT. As protein: CASSRDRGEAFF.

This clone was seen ten or more times. The genes are TRBV6-5 and TRBJ1-5; D is uncertain. The V and J ends lost 7 bases and 4 bases respectively, with 17 bases between them. CDR1 is MNHEY, CDR2 SVGAGI, per germline. The CDR3 contains 15 residues. Here the CDR3 reads CASTPLSSRNQPQHF. CDR3 in DNA: TGTGCCAGCACCCCGCTGAGCTCTAGAAATCAGCCCCAGCATTTT.

At least ten counts were recorded for this clone. The V call is TRBV4-1, the J call TRBJ1-1; possible D gene TRBD1, 6 bases. The germline V and J ends were trimmed by 3 bases and 1 base, with 6 bases remaining between them. This CDR3 has 13 residues. The germline V gene has CDR1 MGHRA and CDR2 YSYEKL. For the CDR3, the DNA is TGCGCCAGCAGCCAGGGACAGAACACTGAAGCTTTCTTT. This codes for CASSQGQNTEAFF.